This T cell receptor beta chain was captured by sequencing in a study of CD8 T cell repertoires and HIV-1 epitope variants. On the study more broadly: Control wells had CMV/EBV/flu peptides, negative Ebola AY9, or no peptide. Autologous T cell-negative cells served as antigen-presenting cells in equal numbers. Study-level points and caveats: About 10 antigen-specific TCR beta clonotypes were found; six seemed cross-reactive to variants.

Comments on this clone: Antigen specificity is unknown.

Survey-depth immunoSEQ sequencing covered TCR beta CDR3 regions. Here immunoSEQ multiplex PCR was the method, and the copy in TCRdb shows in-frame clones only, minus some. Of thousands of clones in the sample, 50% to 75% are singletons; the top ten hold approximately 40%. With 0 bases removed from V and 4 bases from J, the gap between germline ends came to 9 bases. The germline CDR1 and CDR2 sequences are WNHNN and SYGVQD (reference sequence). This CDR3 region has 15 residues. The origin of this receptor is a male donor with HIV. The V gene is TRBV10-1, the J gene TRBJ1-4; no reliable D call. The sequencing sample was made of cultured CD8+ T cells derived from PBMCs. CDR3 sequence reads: CASSESGTFNEKLFF. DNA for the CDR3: TGCGCCAGCAGTGAGTCGGGCACGTTTAATGAAAAACTGTTTTTT.